What follows are 25 T cell receptor beta chains derived from one specimen sequenced in a study of blood T cell repertoires in COVID-19. Profiling relied on immunoSEQ multiplex PCR, and the TCRdb table lists in-frame clones only, not all of them. The table has about 210,000 clones, about 92% seen once. The sequenced sample consisted of peripheral blood. Receptors originate from a man aged 25-45 years with acute or convalescent COVID-19.

The V and J genes are TRBV18 and TRBJ2-3; TRBD2 matches at 7 bases. The CDR3 contains 19 residues. Trimming cost V 3 bases and J 2 bases; bases outside gene matches: 17. Germline-derived CDR1 and CDR2 are KGHSH and LQKENI. The CDR3 region is CASSPQRGWASGTTDTQYF. The CDR3 bases are TGTGCCAGCTCACCCCAACGGGGGTGGGCTAGCGGAACCACAGATACGCAGTATTTT.

This sequence joins TRBV2 and TRBJ2-3, with 10 bases fitting TRBD1. The CDR3 extends over 15 amino acids. The V gene end was trimmed by 5 bases and the J gene end by 5 bases; junction bases not matched to a gene: 7. Germline CDR1 SNHLY, CDR2 FYNNEI. CDR3 loop: CASSFGQGGVDTQYF. In DNA form, the CDR3 reads TGTGCCAGCAGTTTTGGACAGGGGGGGGTAGATACGCAGTATTTT.

The V call is TRBV19, the J call TRBJ2-7; a weak D match, TRBD1 (7 bases). The germline V and J ends were trimmed by 3 bases and 3 bases, with 15 bases remaining between them. The germline CDR1 and CDR2 sequences are LNHDA and SQIVND (reference sequence). This CDR3 is built from 15 residues. The DNA of the CDR3 is TGTGCCAGTAGTATGGGGGGACAGCCCCACTACGAGCAGTACTTC. This sequence encodes CASSMGGQPHYEQYF.

The chain couples TRBV4-1 to TRBJ2-1; weak D call: TRBD2 (5 bases). This CDR3 is 14 amino acids long. Germline V gene data show CDR1 as MGHRA and CDR2 as YSYEKL. V shed 1 base and J shed 14 bases, with 18 bases lying between them. The CDR3 DNA sequence: TGCGCCAGCAGCCAAGGGACTGCCTCTCTGGAGAAGTTCTTC. Translation gives CASSQGTASLEKFF.

For this clone: The junction does not match germline at one end; this may be a read error. V gene TRBV28 combines with J gene TRBJ2-7; D ambiguous. CDR1 and CDR2 (germline): MDHEN, SYDVKM. This CDR3 contains 12 residues. In DNA, the CDR3 is TGTGCCAGCAGTTTGCTGGGCTACGCGCAGTACTTC. This translates into CASSLLGYAQYF.

The gene calls are TRBV11-3 and TRBJ2-7; TRBD1 agrees at 7 bases. Losses at the gene ends were 5 bases for V and 7 bases for J; bases not matched to a gene: 14. The CDR3 contains 15 residues. The germline CDR1 and CDR2 sequences are SGHNT and YENEEA. The CDR3 is CASSPPNHRGGEQYF. CDR3 nucleotide sequence: TGTGCCAGCAGCCCACCTAATCACAGGGGTGGGGAGCAGTACTTC.

The rearrangement joins TRBV20-1 to TRBJ2-7, with 10 bases identical to TRBD1. Trimming removed 3 bases from V and 0 bases from J; junction bases left unmatched: 2. This CDR3 spans 14 amino acids. Germline V CDR1 and CDR2: DFQATT, SNEGSKA (reference sequence). The CDR3 here is CSASRTGGSYEQYF. In DNA form, the CDR3 reads TGCAGTGCTAGTAGGACAGGGGGCTCCTACGAGCAGTACTTC.

The chain carries TRBV6-5 and TRBJ2-2, with D maybe TRBD1 (6 bases). Germline CDR1 reads MNHEY; CDR2 reads SVGAGI. The ends were cut back, 10 bases at V and 0 bases at J, with 12 bases in the middle. The CDR3 extends over 14 amino acids. For the CDR3, the DNA is TGTGCCACCCAAGGACAGTCGAACACCGGGGAGCTGTTTTTT. Translation: CATQGQSNTGELFF.

V is TRBV4-1 and J is TRBJ1-6; no definite D call. V was trimmed by 0 bases and J by 0 bases, leaving 12 bases between them. Germline loops: CDR1 MGHRA, CDR2 YSYEKL. The CDR3 length is 18 residues. The CDR3: CASSQDVLGSSYNSPLHF. Here the CDR3 DNA reads TGCGCCAGCAGCCAAGACGTTCTGGGGAGCTCCTATAATTCACCCCTCCACTTT.

CDR3 in amino acids: CASSAGTHEKLFF. The CDR3 region has the DNA TGCGCCAGCAGTGCTGGGACACATGAAAAACTGTTTTTT. The chain combines TRBV10-1 with TRBJ1-4; the D gene is possibly TRBD1 (6 bases). CDR1 and CDR2 (germline): WNHNN, SYGVQD (reference sequence). V was pared by 4 bases and J by 6 bases, with 9 bases between. The CDR3 is made up of 13 amino acids.

This clone came up a few times. The gene calls are TRBV15 and TRBJ1-5, with no clear D. V shed 0 bases and J shed 0 bases, with 6 bases lying between them. Germline-derived CDR1 and CDR2 are LNHNV and YYDKDF (reference sequence). CDR3 length: 15 amino acids. The CDR3 region has the DNA TGTGCCACCAGCAGAGATCCCCATAGCAATCAGCCCCAGCATTTT. This gives the protein CATSRDPHSNQPQHF.

This chain uses TRBV7-2 with TRBJ2-5, with 9 nucleotides matching TRBD2. Losses at the gene ends were 5 bases for V and 7 bases for J; bases not matched to a gene: 14. CDR1 is SGHTA, CDR2 FQGNSA, per germline. This CDR3 spans 16 amino acids. CDR3 sequence (DNA): TGTGCCAGCAGCCCCTTAGGCGGGGGGGCCCGAGGGACCCAGTACTTC. It encodes CASSPLGGGARGTQYF.

This sequence joins TRBV27 and TRBJ1-6, with a possible D match to TRBD1 (5 bases). Germline-derived CDR1 and CDR2 are MNHEY and SMNVEV (reference sequence). The CDR3 runs to 14 residues. Trimming left V 3 bases short and J 4 bases short, with 7 bases between. CDR3 amino acids: CASSFRGYNSPLHF. The CDR3, as DNA: TGTGCCAGCAGTTTTAGGGGTTATAATTCACCCCTCCACTTT.

This clone appeared a few times. The rearrangement joins TRBV9 to TRBJ1-3; the D is unclear. This CDR3 spans 15 amino acids. The V gene's germline CDR1 is SGDLS and CDR2 YYNGEE. V was cut by 6 bases and J by 0 bases, with 13 bases left in between. The CDR3 loop is CASNSGEASGNTIYF. Written as DNA, the CDR3 is TGTGCCAGCAACTCCGGGGAGGCCTCTGGAAACACCATATATTTT.

The chain has TRBV27 and TRBJ1-5, with 8 bases matching TRBD1. The germline CDR1 and CDR2 sequences are MNHEY and SMNVEV (reference sequence). Germline trimming cut 1 base from V and 6 bases from J; bases unmatched to any gene: 8. CDR3 length: 16 residues. The CDR3 region is CASSLFGPTGGQPQHF. CDR3 nucleotide sequence: TGTGCCAGCAGTTTATTCGGCCCCACAGGGGGTCAGCCCCAGCATTTT.

The J gene is TRBJ2-7, the V gene TRBV7-8, with 8 bases fitting TRBD2. The V gene's germline CDR1 is SGHVS and CDR2 FQNEAQ. CDR3 size: 16 residues. V was clipped by 4 bases and J by 0 bases; unmatched bases: 8. For the CDR3, the DNA is TGTGCCAGCAGCTGGGCTAGCGGGCGTATCTCCTACGAGCAGTACTTC. Protein product: CASSWASGRISYEQYF.

V usage is TRBV28 and J usage is TRBJ2-1; TRBD2 is a possible D gene (5 bases). CDR3 size: 10 residues. The V and J ends lost 8 bases and 12 bases respectively, with 11 bases between them. In germline, CDR1 is MDHEN, CDR2 SYDVKM. The CDR3 DNA follows: TGTGCCAGCTCCGGACTGCGGCAGTTCTTC. Translated, it gives CASSGLRQFF.

This chain connects TRBV28 to TRBJ1-1; D not resolved. V was pared by 8 bases and J by 7 bases, with 8 bases between. There are 10 residues in the CDR3. Germline lookup yields CDR1 MDHEN and CDR2 SYDVKM. The DNA for the CDR3 is TGTGCCAGCGGGAGGAATGAAGCTTTCTTT. Protein sequence: CASGRNEAFF.

Notes on this clone: This CDR3 is also generated by other DNA sequences in the sample. The V call is TRBV9, the J call TRBJ1-3, with TRBD1 as a possible D gene (5 bases). This CDR3 comprises 15 residues. In germline, CDR1 is SGDLS, CDR2 YYNGEE. V lost 0 bases to trimming and J lost 4 bases, with 11 bases between them. The DNA of the CDR3 is TGTGCCAGCAGCGTAGGGGGGGTGACAGGAAACACCATATATTTT. Amino acid sequence: CASSVGGVTGNTIYF.

The chain has TRBV5-4 and TRBJ2-1; 9 bases map to TRBD2. CDR1 is SGHNT and CDR2 is YYREEE in the germline V gene (reference sequence). This CDR3 spans 15 amino acids. Germline trimming cut 0 bases from V and 6 bases from J; bases unmatched to any gene: 4. The CDR3 protein is CASSLGVAGANEQFF. In DNA form, the CDR3 reads TGTGCCAGCAGCTTGGGGGTAGCGGGGGCCAATGAGCAGTTCTTC.

This chain uses TRBV5-1 with TRBJ2-5; 10 bases fit TRBD2. The CDR3 has 15 amino acids. The trim removed 3 bases at V and 1 base at J, leaving 3 bases unmatched. From germline, CDR1 is SGHRS and CDR2 YFSETQ. For the CDR3, the DNA is TGCGCCAGCAGCTCTGGGACTAGCGTCCAAGAGACCCAGTACTTC. This sequence encodes CASSSGTSVQETQYF.

This chain joins TRBV7-8 and TRBJ2-1; 14 bases are a match to TRBD2. V gave up 5 bases and J gave up 15 bases; unmatched junction bases: 6. CDR1 and CDR2 (germline): SGHVS, FQNEAQ. The CDR3 contains 13 residues. This chain's CDR3 is CASSNGLAGGWFF. The CDR3 bases are TGTGCCAGCAGCAATGGACTAGCGGGGGGTTGGTTCTTC.

The chain couples TRBV12-3 or TRBV12-4 to TRBJ1-2; tentative D call: TRBD1 (6 bases). The CDR3 contains 13 residues. Trimming removed 2 bases at V and 7 bases at J, with 11 bases between. The CDR3 spells CASSLWQGLGYTF. CDR3 coding DNA: TGTGCCAGCAGTTTATGGCAGGGGCTTGGCTACACCTTC.

The CDR3 is CASSLDLRPAFF. CDR3 DNA sequence: TGTGCCAGCAGCTTAGATCTCAGGCCGGCTTTCTTT. This chain links TRBV7-3 with TRBJ1-1; D uncertain. Trimming left V 2 bases short and J 11 bases short, with 12 bases between. In germline, CDR1 is SGHTA, CDR2 FQGTGA. The CDR3 loop spans 12 amino acids.

The table lists this clone with a count of one. The gene calls are TRBV7-6 and TRBJ2-6, with a tentative D call TRBD1 (5 bases). Germline CDR1 reads SGHVS; CDR2 reads FNYEAQ. The CDR3 is made up of 15 amino acids. Trimming took 5 bases from V and 2 from J, leaving 10 bases between them. The CDR3 here is CASSARVTGANVLTF. CDR3 in DNA: TGTGCCAGCAGCGCCAGGGTGACTGGGGCCAACGTCCTGACTTTC.